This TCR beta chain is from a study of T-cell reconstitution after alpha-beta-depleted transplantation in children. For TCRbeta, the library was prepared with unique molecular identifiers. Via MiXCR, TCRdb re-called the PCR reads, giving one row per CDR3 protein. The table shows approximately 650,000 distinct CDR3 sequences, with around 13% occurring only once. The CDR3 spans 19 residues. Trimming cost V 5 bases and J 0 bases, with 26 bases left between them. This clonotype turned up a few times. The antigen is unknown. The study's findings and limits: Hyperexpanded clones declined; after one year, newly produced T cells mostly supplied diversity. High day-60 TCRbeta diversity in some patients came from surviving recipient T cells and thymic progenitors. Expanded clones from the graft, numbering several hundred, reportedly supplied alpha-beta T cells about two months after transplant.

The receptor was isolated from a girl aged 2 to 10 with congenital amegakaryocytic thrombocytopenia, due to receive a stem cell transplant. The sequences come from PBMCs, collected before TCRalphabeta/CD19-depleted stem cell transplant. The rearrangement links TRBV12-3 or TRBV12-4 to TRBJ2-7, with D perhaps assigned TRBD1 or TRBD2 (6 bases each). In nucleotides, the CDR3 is TGTGCCAGCAGTAATCCAACACGGGGGCTTCGTTCAAGCTCCTACGAGCAGTACTTC. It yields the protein CASSNPTRGLRSSSYEQYF.